Described below is a single T cell receptor (beta chain) sequence and its context. The clone's antigen remains unknown. No base-level quality is on record; no much larger clone is a single base apart. The sample holds other DNA sequences that translate to the same CDR3. Collaborating institutions collected whole blood in K2EDTA tubes following their own protocols. For TCRbeta analysis, collaborators shipped samples in one of three forms: frozen whole blood, isolated PBMCs, or DNA extracted from either of those sample types. This sample stems from a study of blood T cell repertoires in COVID-19 (dated by TCRdb to the early 2020s). Some background on the complete study: Collaborator samples came from the United States, Italy and Spain and covered acute and convalescent phases of COVID-19. The material from the prospective study consisted of cDNA or gDNA derived from T cells, B-cell-depleted T cells, or PBMCs. Deeply sampled blood TCRbeta repertoires from subjects exposed to, actively infected with, or recovered from COVID-19 were included in the dataset. The repertoires were made available in a free public database intended to serve as a resource for research on the immune response to SARS-CoV-2. Samples came from the ongoing ImmuneRACE study (first 160 participants) plus 1,254 subjects from 6 global collaborators. The sample metadata nearly always contained a de-identified subject ID, COVID-19 status, age in years and sex. Where HLA class I and class II types were available, the types were taken from metadata supplied by the sample provider, not from assay-based typing.

The paper as a whole reports these results and caveats: The quantity of clinical and demographic metadata differed by source and by participant and was supplied without curation.

TCRbeta CDR3 regions were amplified from genomic DNA using the immunoSEQ Assay, a bias-controlled multiplex PCR. As for the authors' bioinformatics: The number of nucleated cells in each sample was estimated by amplification of reference gene primers within the assay. To quantify the absolute abundance of each unique TCRbeta CDR3 rearrangement, sequence reads were collapsed and filtered. For each sample, productive Simpson clonality was calculated as the square root of Simpson's diversity index across productive rearrangements. The table comes from immuneACCESS by way of TCRdb, which keeps in-frame sequences with V and J called. Part of the clones is missing from these tables; in studies checked, under half for an unresolved V gene and the rest for unknown reasons. V and J calls and clone size are as listed in that table; D and trimming were resolved from the DNA. Here the sample has roughly 130,000 clones; approximately 84% occur a single time. Approximately 2% of the sample belongs to the ten largest clones.

The cysteine opens and the phenylalanine closes a CDR3 of 15 amino acids. Just the 45-base CDR3 DNA is kept, in frame starting at base 1. V and J lose 5 bases and 4 bases, and a span of 17 bases separates them. The germline V gene encodes CDR1 LNHDA and CDR2 SQIVND (reference sequence). The TCR sequence derives from a man between 65 and 80 years old with acute or convalescent COVID-19. The sample consisted of peripheral blood. This receptor chain uses TRBV19 and TRBJ1-1; the D gene is perhaps TRBD1, on 6 matching bases. The nucleotide sequence is given as TGTGCCAGTAGTTTACAGGGTTCGTTGGTCACTGAAGCTTTCTTT. Its protein product is CASSLQGSLVTEAFF.